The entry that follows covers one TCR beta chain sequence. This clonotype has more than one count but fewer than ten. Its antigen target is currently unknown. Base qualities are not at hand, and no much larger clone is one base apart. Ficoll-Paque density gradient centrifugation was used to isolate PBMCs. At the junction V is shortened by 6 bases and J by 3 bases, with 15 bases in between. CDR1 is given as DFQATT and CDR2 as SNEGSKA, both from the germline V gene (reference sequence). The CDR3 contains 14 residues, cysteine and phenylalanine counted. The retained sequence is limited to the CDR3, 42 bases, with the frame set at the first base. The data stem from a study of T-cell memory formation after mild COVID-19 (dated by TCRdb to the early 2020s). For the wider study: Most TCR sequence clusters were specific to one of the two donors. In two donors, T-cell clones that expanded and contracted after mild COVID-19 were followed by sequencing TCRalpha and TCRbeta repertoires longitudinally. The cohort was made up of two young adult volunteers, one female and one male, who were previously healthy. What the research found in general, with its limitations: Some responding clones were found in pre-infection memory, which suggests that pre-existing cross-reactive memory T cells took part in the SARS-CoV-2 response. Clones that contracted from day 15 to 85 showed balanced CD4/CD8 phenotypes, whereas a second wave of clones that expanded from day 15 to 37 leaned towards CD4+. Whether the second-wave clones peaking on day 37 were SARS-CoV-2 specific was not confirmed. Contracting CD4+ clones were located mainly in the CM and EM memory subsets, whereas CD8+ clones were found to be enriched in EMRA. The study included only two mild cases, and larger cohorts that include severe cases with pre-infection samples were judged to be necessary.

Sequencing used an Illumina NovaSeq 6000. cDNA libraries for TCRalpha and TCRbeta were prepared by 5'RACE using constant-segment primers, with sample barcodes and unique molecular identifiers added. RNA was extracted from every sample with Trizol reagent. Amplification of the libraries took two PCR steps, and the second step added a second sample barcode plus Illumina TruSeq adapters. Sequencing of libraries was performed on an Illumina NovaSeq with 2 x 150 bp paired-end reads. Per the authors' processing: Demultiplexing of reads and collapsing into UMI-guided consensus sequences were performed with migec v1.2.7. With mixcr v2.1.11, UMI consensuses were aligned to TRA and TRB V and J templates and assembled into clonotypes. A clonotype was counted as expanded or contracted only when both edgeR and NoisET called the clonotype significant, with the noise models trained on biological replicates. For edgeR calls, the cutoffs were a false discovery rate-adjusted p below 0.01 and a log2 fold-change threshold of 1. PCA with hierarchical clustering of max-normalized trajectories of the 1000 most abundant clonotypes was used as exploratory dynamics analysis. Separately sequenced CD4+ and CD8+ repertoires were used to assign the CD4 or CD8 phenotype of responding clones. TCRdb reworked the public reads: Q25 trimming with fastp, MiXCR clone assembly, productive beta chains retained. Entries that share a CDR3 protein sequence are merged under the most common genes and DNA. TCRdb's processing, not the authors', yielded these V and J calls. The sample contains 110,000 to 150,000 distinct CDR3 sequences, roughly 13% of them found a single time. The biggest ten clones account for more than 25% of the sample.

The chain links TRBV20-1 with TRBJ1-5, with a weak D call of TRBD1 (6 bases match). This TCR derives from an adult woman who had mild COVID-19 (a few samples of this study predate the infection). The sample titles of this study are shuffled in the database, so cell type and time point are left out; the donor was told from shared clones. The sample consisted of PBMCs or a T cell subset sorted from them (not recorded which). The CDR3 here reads CSANNRDINQPQHF. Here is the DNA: TGCAGTGCCAATAACAGGGACATCAATCAGCCCCAGCATTTT.